The TCR beta chain under discussion was sequenced for a study of beta chain features in type 1 diabetes. Study conclusions and caveats: People with Type 1 diabetes carried modestly yet significantly shorter TCRB CDR3s in all four CD4+ subsets.

The trim removed 8 bases at V and 7 bases at J, leaving 16 bases unmatched. The CDR3 runs 15 residues. Germline V gene data show CDR1 as SQVTM and CDR2 as ANQGSEA. In its sample, this clone was seen a few times. The antigen remains unidentified. As every portion of the isolated RNA was reverse transcribed, the sequencing read expressed TCRB transcripts. Measured with immunoSEQ multiplex PCR; TCRdb has only the in-frame clones, and not every one. Of approximately 250,000 clones in the sample, around 24% were seen once. Sequenced input: naive CD4+ T cells from blood. The chain uses TRBV29-1 and TRBJ2-1; 8 nucleotides match TRBD2. The sequence derives from a woman younger than 45 with type 1 diabetes. Here the CDR3 DNA reads TGCAGCTGCGTTGTGTTGGTTAGCGGGAAGAATGAGCAGTTCTTC. Translating it yields CSCVVLVSGKNEQFF.